This T cell receptor beta chain was sequenced in a study of cytomegalovirus exposure and HLA in healthy donors. The V and J ends lost 0 bases and 6 bases, in that order; junction bases with no gene match: 6. The CDR3 runs 15 residues. The V gene's germline CDR1 is LGHNA and CDR2 YSLEER. PCR primers comprised 60 Vbeta and 13 Jbeta primers. Sequencing used immunoSEQ multiplex PCR; TCRdb keeps in-frame clones, though not all of them. Of about 260,000 clones in the sample, approximately 85% were seen once. The TCR was taken from a woman aged 40-49 years in good health and CMV-seropositive. The chain uses TRBV4-3 and TRBJ2-7; 9 positions match TRBD2. The sequencing sample was made of PBMCs. The CDR3 DNA sequence: TGCGCCAGCAGCCAAGAAAACCTAGCGGGAAGCGAGCAGTACTTC. This translates into CASSQENLAGSEQYF.